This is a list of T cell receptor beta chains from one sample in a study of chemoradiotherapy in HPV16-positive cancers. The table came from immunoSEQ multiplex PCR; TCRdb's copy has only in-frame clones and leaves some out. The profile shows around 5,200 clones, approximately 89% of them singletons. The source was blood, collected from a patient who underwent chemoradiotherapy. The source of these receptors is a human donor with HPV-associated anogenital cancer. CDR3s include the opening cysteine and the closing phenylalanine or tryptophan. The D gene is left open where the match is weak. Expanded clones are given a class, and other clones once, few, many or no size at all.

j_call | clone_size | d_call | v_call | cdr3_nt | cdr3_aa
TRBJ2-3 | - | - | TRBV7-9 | TGTGCCAGCAGCTTATCATACTATATCACAGATACGCAGTATTTT | CASSLSYYITDTQYF
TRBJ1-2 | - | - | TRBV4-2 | TGTGCCAGCAGCCAAGTTGGGGTTCAGGACGGTGGCTACACCTTC | CASSQVGVQDGGYTF
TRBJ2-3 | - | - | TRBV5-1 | TGCGCCAGCAGCACCGGGACCTCGAGGGCCGATACGCAGTATTTT | CASSTGTSRADTQYF
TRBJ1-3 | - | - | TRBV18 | TGTGCCAGCTCGGGCCAGACCTCTGGAAACACCATATATTTT | CASSGQTSGNTIYF
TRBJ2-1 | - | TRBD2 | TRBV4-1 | TGCGCCAGCAGCCGACTTCCAACTGGGACTAGCGAAGATGAGCAGTTCTTC | CASSRLPTGTSEDEQFF
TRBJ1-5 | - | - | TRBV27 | TGTGCCAGCAGTCCTCCTGCGGGGAGCAATCAGCCCCAGCATTTT | CASSPPAGSNQPQHF
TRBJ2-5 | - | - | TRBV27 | TGTGCCAGCAGTTTAGACGGGCACGTCACAGAGACCCAGTACTTC | CASSLDGHVTETQYF
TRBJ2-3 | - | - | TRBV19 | TGTGCCAGTAGTATAGATCGGACTATAAAGGGCACAGATACGCAGTATTTT | CASSIDRTIKGTDTQYF
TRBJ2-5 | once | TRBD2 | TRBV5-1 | TGCGCCAGCAGCTTGGAAGGACTAGCGGGGGCCCTCCAAGAGACCCAGTACTTC | CASSLEGLAGALQETQYF
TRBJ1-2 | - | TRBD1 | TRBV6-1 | TGTGCCAGCAGTGACAGACAGGGCTATGGCTACACCTTC | CASSDRQGYGYTF
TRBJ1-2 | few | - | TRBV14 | TGTGCCAGCAGCCAATGGGATTTAGGCCTTGGGAGCTATGGCTACACCTTC | CASSQWDLGLGSYGYTF
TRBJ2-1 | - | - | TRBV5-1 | TGCGCCAGCTCCAGAGACATGAGCTCCTACAATGAGCAGTTCTTC | CASSRDMSSYNEQFF
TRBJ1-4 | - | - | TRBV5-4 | TGTGCCAGCAGCAGGGACCAAATGAATGAAAAACTGTTTTTT | CASSRDQMNEKLFF
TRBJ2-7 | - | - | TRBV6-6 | TGTGCCAGCAGTTACTTGTCGGCCTGGCACGAGCAGTACTTC | CASSYLSAWHEQYF